The sequence of this T cell receptor (beta chain) was determined in a study of T-cell memory formation after mild COVID-19. Study-level findings and limits: Pre-infection memory carried some responding clones, suggesting that cross-reactive memory joined. Clones that contracted clustered mainly in CM and EM if CD4+ and in EMRA if CD8+.

TCRdb passed the 5' RACE reads through MiXCR, listing each CDR3 protein once. The table has about 110,000 distinct CDR3 sequences, about 15% seen once. CDR1 SGHAT and CDR2 FQNNGV come from the germline V gene. The ends were cut back, 8 bases at V and 1 base at J, with 13 bases in the middle. There are 14 residues in the CDR3. This clonotype has only a few counts. Antigen specificity is unknown. This receptor was obtained from a young man who had mild COVID-19 (a few samples of this study predate the infection). Cell type and time point are not known. The sample consisted of PBMCs or a T cell subset sorted from them (not recorded which). V gene TRBV11-2 combines with J gene TRBJ2-3; D gene uncertain. CDR3 protein: CASAWERRTDTQYF. Here the CDR3 DNA reads TGTGCCAGCGCCTGGGAACGACGCACAGATACGCAGTATTTT.